This T cell receptor (beta chain) was documented in a study of T cell clonotyping in hematopoietic cell transplantation (dated by TCRdb to the early 2020s). Regarding the research as a whole: Recipient samples taken before transplant were obtained following cytoreduction. A total of under 150 blood samples were collected in the study from roughly 32 consecutive transplant recipients and their related donors. Recruitment of patients was conducted between September 2015 and 2017, and follow-up was continued until late 2020 or death. The study at large found these results: After transplant, TCR diversity in recipients dropped, and pathologically expanded clonotypes climbed progressively between day 30 and day 180. Inverse Simpson Index values from donors and from recipients before transplant predicted broader TCR repertoire diversity after transplant. The sample size was limited, and because cells were not sorted, the contributions of CD4 and CD8 repertoires could not be separated. Only a small fraction of recipient repertoires overlapped donor repertoires, with over 95% appearing de novo at the given depth.

Concerning this clone: The antigen this receptor binds is unknown. Base qualities are not recorded, but no much larger clone differs from it by a single base.

The time point label, read with the paper, signifies: recipient sample about 28 days before transplant, after cytoreduction. Blood from recipients was drawn roughly 28 days before transplant, then again at days 30, 100 and 180 after transplant. Using Nuclei Lysis Solution, genomic DNA was extracted from unfractionated peripheral blood mononuclear cells that were either fresh or cryopreserved. V is clipped by 3 bases and J by 5 bases, and the sequence between their germline boundaries is 14 bases long. Inclusive of the bounding cysteine and phenylalanine, the CDR3 is 14 residues long. This entry keeps only the CDR3 DNA: 42 bases, framed from base 1. In the germline V gene, CDR1 corresponds to SGDLS and CDR2 to YYNGEE. TCR beta CDR3 regions were amplified from genomic DNA with the immunoSEQ assay, a bias-controlled multiplex PCR using V- and J-specific primers. In a second PCR step, a proprietary barcode and Illumina adapter sequences were attached to the CDR3 amplicons. An Illumina MiSeq instrument was used to sequence the CDR3 libraries. In the source study's methods: Export and quality control were handled in immunoSEQ Analyzer 3.0, while downstream analyses relied on R Bioconductor and Immunarch. Repertoire metrics were calculated using only productive rearrangements within the normalized downsampled data set. In the normalized cohort, a clonotype counted as pathologically expanded if the clonotype was larger than 5 templates. The Inverse Simpson Index was used to measure repertoire diversity. The non-normalized data set was used for CMV-specificity analyses so that all clonotypes could be captured. TCRdb took over this immuneACCESS table, retaining in-frame rearrangements with V and J assigned. Such tables are incomplete; in checked studies, under half of the missing clones stem from an unresolved V gene, and the remainder is unexplained. V, J and clone size reflect that table, while D and trimming were determined from the DNA. The sample profile shows tens of thousands of clones; approximately 80% of them were found once. The ten largest make up about 24% of the sample.

Here the chain combines TRBV9 and TRBJ2-5; the D gene could be TRBD1 or TRBD2, each one agreeing over 6 bases. The receptor's source is a woman aged 55-69 years with acute myeloid leukemia. Some clones in this sample may be carry-over from other donors' samples. The sample was peripheral blood mononuclear cells, taken before stem cell transplant. The CDR3 has the sequence CASSATGTLETQYF. In nucleotides, the sequence is TGTGCCAGCAGCGCCACAGGGACTTTGGAGACCCAGTACTTC.